One sample yielded the 8 T cell receptor beta chains listed below, sequenced in a study of PD-L1 blockade in urothelial cancer. Repertoires were generated with immunoSEQ multiplex PCR, while TCRdb's copy carries only in-frame clones and drops some. The sample contains around 53,000 clones, under 90% of which appear only once. The material was PBMCs, obtained around atezolizumab (anti-PD-L1) treatment. These receptors all come from a man in his forties with urothelial cancer.

The chain combines TRBV25-1 with TRBJ2-3; D gene uncertain. Germline assignment: CDR1 MGHDK and CDR2 SYGVNS. Between the trimmed V and J ends, which lost 1 base and 2 bases, there was a span of 7 bases. This CDR3 spans 14 amino acids. CDR3 region: CASSESTFTDTQYF. The CDR3 DNA follows: TGTGCCAGCAGTGAATCTACGTTCACAGATACGCAGTATTTT. Looking up the rest from reference TRBV25-1 and TRBJ2-3 gives the full variable domain: EADIYQTPRYLVIGTGKKITLECSQTMGHDKMYWYQQDPGMELHLIHYSYGVNSTEKGDLSSESTVSRIRTEHFPLTLESARPSHTSQYLCASSESTFTDTQYFGPGTRLTVL.

The J gene is TRBJ2-7, the V gene TRBV14; D is uncertain. The germline V gene encodes CDR1 SGHDN and CDR2 FVKESK. The CDR3 runs to 16 residues. The ends were cut back, 4 bases at V and 7 bases at J, with 23 bases in the middle. CDR3 in DNA: TGTGCCAGCAGCCCCCGGGTTAACATTATTCTACGAGAGCAGTACTTC. Translating gives CASSPRVNIILREQYF.

V gene TRBV6-6 combines with J gene TRBJ2-7; 9 bases line up with TRBD1. The CDR3 consists of 15 residues. Germline CDR1 is MNHNY and CDR2 is SVGAGI (reference sequence). V trimming: 0 bases; J trimming: 2 bases; junction bases outside the gene matches: 2. CDR3 coding DNA: TGTGCCAGCAGTTACTCGGGACAGGGTACCTACGAGCAGTACTTC. Translation gives CASSYSGQGTYEQYF.

The rearrangement links TRBV5-1 to TRBJ2-7; a possible D gene is TRBD1 (6 bases). This CDR3 has 15 amino acids. Trimming took 3 bases from V and 0 from J, leaving 13 bases between them. Germline CDR1 is SGHRS and CDR2 is YFSETQ. The CDR3, as DNA: TGCGCCAGCAGCTCCGGACAGTATAGCTCCTACGAGCAGTACTTC. Protein product: CASSSGQYSSYEQYF.

In this sample, this clone turned up a few times. This chain links TRBV19 with TRBJ1-2; TRBD1 might be the D (5 bases). The germline V gene has CDR1 LNHDA and CDR2 SQIVND (reference sequence). The CDR3 runs to 13 residues. Trimming left V 5 bases short and J 4 bases short, with 11 bases between. The CDR3 spells CASSGTRIYGYTF. CDR3 nucleotides: TGTGCCAGTAGTGGGACTAGGATCTATGGCTACACCTTC.

The chain joins TRBV18 to TRBJ2-7, with TRBD1 as a possible D gene (6 bases). The V end lost 4 bases, the J end lost 3 bases, and 10 bases lay between the germline ends. Germline V gene lookup returns CDR1 KGHSH and CDR2 LQKENI. The CDR3 totals 13 residues. This CDR3 is CASSQDSYYEQYF. The CDR3 DNA sequence: TGTGCCAGCTCACAGGACAGCTACTACGAGCAGTACTTC.

The rearrangement uses TRBV30 and TRBJ2-7; 9 bases line up with TRBD2. This CDR3 region has 13 residues. The V segment lost 3 bases and the J segment 7 bases; nucleotides outside the gene matches: 7. Looked up from germline, CDR1 is GTSNPN and CDR2 is SVGIG (reference sequence). The CDR3 sequence is CAWSPSGTGEQYF. The DNA of the CDR3 is TGTGCCTGGAGCCCTAGCGGGACGGGGGAGCAGTACTTC.

The chain links TRBV9 to TRBJ2-2; 9 positions match TRBD2. Germline CDR1 and CDR2: SGDLS and YYNGEE. Trimming at V came to 3 bases and at J to 0 bases, leaving 3 bases not matched to a gene. The CDR3 totals 16 residues. CDR3 residues: CASSGAGGTNTGELFF. CDR3 nucleotides: TGTGCCAGCAGCGGAGCGGGAGGAACGAACACCGGGGAGCTGTTTTTT.